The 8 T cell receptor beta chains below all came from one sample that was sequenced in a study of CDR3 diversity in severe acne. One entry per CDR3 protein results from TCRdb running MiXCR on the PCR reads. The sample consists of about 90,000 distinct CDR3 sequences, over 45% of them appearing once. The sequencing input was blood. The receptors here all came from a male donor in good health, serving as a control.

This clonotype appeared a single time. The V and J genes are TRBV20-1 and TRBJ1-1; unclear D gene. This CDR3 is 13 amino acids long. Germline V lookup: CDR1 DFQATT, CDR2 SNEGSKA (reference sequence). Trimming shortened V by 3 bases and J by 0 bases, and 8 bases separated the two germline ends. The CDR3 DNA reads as TGCAGTGCTAGGGCCAGAATGAACACTGAAGCTTTCTTT. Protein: CSARARMNTEAFF.

The CDR3 region is CASSPTTTGYGIQETQYF. The CDR3 nucleotides are TGTGCCAGCAGCCCAACCACGACAGGGTATGGAATCCAAGAGACCCAGTACTTC. The chain couples TRBV9 to TRBJ2-5; TRBD1 agrees at 7 bases. Losses at the gene ends were 4 bases for V and 1 base for J; bases not matched to a gene: 16. Germline assignment: CDR1 SGDLS and CDR2 YYNGEE. The CDR3 contains 18 residues. Combining the CDR3 with reference TRBV9 and TRBJ2-5 gives the whole variable domain DSGVTQTPKHLITATGQRVTLRCSPRSGDLSVYWYQQSLDQGLQFLIQYYNGEERAKGNILERFSAQQFPDLHSELNLSSLELGDSALYFCASSPTTTGYGIQETQYFGPGTRLLVL.

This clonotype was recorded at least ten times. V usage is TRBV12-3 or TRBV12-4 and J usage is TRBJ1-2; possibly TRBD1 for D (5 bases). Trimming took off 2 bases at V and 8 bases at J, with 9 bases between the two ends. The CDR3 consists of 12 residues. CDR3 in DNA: TGTGCCAGCAGTTTAAGGGGAGGAGGCTACACCTTC. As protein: CASSLRGGGYTF.

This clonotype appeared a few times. This CDR3 is CASGSREGQFF. CDR3 sequence (DNA): TGTGCCAGCGGATCGAGGGAAGGGCAGTTCTTC. This chain connects TRBV28 to TRBJ2-1; D may be TRBD2 (5 bases). CDR1 and CDR2 (germline): MDHEN, SYDVKM. Trimming cost V 8 bases and J 12 bases, with 14 bases left between them. This CDR3 spans 11 amino acids.

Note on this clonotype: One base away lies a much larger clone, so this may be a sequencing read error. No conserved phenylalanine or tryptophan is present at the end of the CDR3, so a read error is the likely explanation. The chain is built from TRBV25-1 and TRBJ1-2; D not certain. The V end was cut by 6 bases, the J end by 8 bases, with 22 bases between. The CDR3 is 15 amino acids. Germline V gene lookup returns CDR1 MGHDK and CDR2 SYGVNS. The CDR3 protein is CASRAPDRVRGGYTL. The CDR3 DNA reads TGTGCCAGCAGAGCCCCAGACCGGGTCCGCGGAGGCTACACCCTC.

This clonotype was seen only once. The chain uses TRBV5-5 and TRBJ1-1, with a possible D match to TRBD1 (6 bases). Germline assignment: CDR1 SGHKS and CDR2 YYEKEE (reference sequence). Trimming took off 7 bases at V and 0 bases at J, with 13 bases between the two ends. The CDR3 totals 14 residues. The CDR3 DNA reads TGTGCCAGCGGGGGCTTCTTCATGAACACTGAAGCTTTCTTT. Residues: CASGGFFMNTEAFF.

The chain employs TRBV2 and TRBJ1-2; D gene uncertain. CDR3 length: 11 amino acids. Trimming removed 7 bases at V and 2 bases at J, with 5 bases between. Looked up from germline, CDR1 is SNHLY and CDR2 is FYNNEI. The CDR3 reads CASTQNYGYTF. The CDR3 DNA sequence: TGTGCCAGCACCCAGAACTATGGCTACACCTTC.

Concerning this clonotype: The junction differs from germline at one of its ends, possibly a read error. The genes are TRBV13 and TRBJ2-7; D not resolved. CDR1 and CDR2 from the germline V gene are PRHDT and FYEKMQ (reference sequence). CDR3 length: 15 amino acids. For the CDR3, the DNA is TGCGCCAGCAGCCCCGACCAGGCATGGTCCCACGAGCAGTACTTC. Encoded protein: CASSPDQAWSHEQYF.